Sequencing of this T cell receptor beta chain was carried out in a study of shared clonotypes between healthy human individuals. Study observations and caveats: What limited the represented genetic and exposure-history diversity was the small number of donors. Researchers found naive subsets generally carried larger estimated richness than memory subsets.

It was CD45RO-negative cells, positively selected for CCR7, that made up naive CD8 cells, with terminally differentiated effector memory CD45RA+ cells excluded. Template for every sorted-subset replicate PCR totaled approximately 0.2 ug DNA, 25,000 to 30,000 T cell genomes. Produced via immunoSEQ multiplex PCR; TCRdb's table is partial and in-frame only. The profile covers hundreds of thousands of clones, with 90% to 95% appearing a single time and about 24% taken by the ten largest. Concerning this clone itself: The target antigen is unknown.

Germline V gene data show CDR1 as MGHRA and CDR2 as YSYEKL. CDR3 length equals 14 residues. With 1 base removed from V and 2 bases from J, the gap between germline ends came to 8 bases. This clonotype was obtained from a young man in good health. The sequenced sample consisted of naive CD8+ T cells sorted from blood. This rearrangement joins TRBV4-1 to TRBJ1-1; D gene unclear. CDR3 loop: CASSQVGVNTEAFF. The CDR3 DNA sequence: TGCGCCAGCAGCCAAGTCGGGGTTAACACTGAAGCTTTCTTT.